This T cell receptor (beta chain) derives from a study of graft-versus-host responses after intestinal transplantation. At the level of the study: Recipients had transplants, and these were multivisceral, liver-intestinal, or isolated intestinal. Study-wide findings and caveats: Where graft-donor T cell macrochimerism was present, patients had high graft-versus-host to host-versus-graft clonal ratios in allografts.

The method was immunoSEQ multiplex PCR; TCRdb's version includes in-frame clones alone and lacks a portion of them. The sample holds around 9,900 clones; about 93% are singletons and the top ten take about 2.2%. CDR1 SGHDT and CDR2 YYEEEE come from the germline V gene. There are 13 residues in the CDR3. Unmatched junction bases numbered 5, after V lost 4 bases and J lost 4 bases. As to this clone: Its antigen is still unknown.

The sample in question was PBMCs, obtained 8 days after intestinal transplant. The chain recombines TRBV5-6 with TRBJ2-7, with TRBD2 matching 7 bases. This receptor was identified in a human patient who received an intestinal transplant, so some T cells may come from the graft donor. CDR3 nucleotide sequence: TGTGCCAGCAGCCCGGCGGGAGAGTACGAGCAGTACTTC. It codes for CASSPAGEYEQYF.